This TCR beta chain was recovered during a study of T-cell reconstitution after alpha-beta-depleted transplantation in children. Study outcomes and limitations: Certain patients had high TCRbeta diversity at day 60, and it came from recipient T cells and thymic progenitors that survived.

This clonotype was seen many times. As yet, its antigen is unknown. Unique molecular identifiers were incorporated when the TCRbeta library was constructed. TCRdb itself ran the PCR reads through MiXCR, one entry per CDR3 protein. Of around 300,000 distinct CDR3 sequences in the sample, approximately 10% were seen once. V dropped 7 bases and J dropped 2; count of bases not matched to a gene: 9. The CDR3 extends over 15 amino acids. Sequencing was performed on peripheral blood, taken 180 days after TCRalphabeta/CD19-depleted stem cell transplant. The rearrangement joins TRBV12-3 or TRBV12-4 to TRBJ2-7; TRBD2 aligns across 9 bases. The TCR originated in a male patient aged 2-15 years who had a stem cell transplant for chronic granulomatous disease, so the T cells may come from the graft donor. The CDR3 region is CASTFGGRATYEQYF. The DNA for the CDR3 is TGTGCCAGCACGTTCGGCGGGAGGGCCACCTACGAGCAGTACTTC.